This T cell receptor beta chain was sequenced in a study of shared clonotypes between healthy human individuals. The J segment lost 1 base and the V segment lost 6 bases, leaving 3 bases of the junction unmatched. The CDR3 runs 13 residues. CDR1 is WNHNN and CDR2 is SYGVQD in the germline V gene (reference sequence). Sequencing used immunoSEQ multiplex PCR; TCRdb keeps in-frame clones, though not all of them. The table has 400,000 or so clones, 96% seen once; the top ten hold approximately 0.3%. Sequencing was done on a sample of memory CD8+ T cells sorted from blood. Documented subset: CD45RO+ cells pooled with CCR7-negative TemRA cells. The sequence came from a man aged 25 to 40 in good health. The rearrangement uses TRBV10-1 and TRBJ2-7, with TRBD1 identical over 7 bases. The CDR3 here is CASRRQGSYEQYF. The CDR3 coding sequence is TGCGCCAGCAGGCGACAGGGATCCTACGAGCAGTACTTC.